This T cell receptor (beta chain) originates from a study of beta chain features in type 1 diabetes. Regarding the study as a whole: Sequencing from cDNA could over-represent high-TCR-expressing cells. Fewer junction insertions and more nucleotide deletions appeared in type 1 diabetes patients. There was a moderate but significant shortening of TCRB CDR3s in all four CD4+ subsets of Type 1 diabetes patients.

Every isolated RNA sample was fully reverse transcribed, so sequencing captured expressed TCRB transcripts. Profiled with immunoSEQ multiplex PCR; TCRdb holds only in-frame clones, not every one. The repertoire has around 300,000 clones, 14% of them found once; the top ten carry over 5.5%. There are a few counts of this clone. Its matching antigen is unknown. This CDR3 has 13 amino acids. Trimming stripped 1 base from V and 6 bases from J, with 9 bases between. Germline-derived CDR1 and CDR2 are SGHVS and FQNEAQ. This clonotype was obtained from a man aged 30-40 years in good health. Sequenced material: central memory CD4+ T cells from blood. The J gene is TRBJ1-2, the V gene TRBV7-8; D might be TRBD1 (5 bases). CDR3 region: CASSLEGRNGYTF. The CDR3 coding sequence is TGTGCCAGCAGCTTAGAGGGACGGAATGGCTACACCTTC.